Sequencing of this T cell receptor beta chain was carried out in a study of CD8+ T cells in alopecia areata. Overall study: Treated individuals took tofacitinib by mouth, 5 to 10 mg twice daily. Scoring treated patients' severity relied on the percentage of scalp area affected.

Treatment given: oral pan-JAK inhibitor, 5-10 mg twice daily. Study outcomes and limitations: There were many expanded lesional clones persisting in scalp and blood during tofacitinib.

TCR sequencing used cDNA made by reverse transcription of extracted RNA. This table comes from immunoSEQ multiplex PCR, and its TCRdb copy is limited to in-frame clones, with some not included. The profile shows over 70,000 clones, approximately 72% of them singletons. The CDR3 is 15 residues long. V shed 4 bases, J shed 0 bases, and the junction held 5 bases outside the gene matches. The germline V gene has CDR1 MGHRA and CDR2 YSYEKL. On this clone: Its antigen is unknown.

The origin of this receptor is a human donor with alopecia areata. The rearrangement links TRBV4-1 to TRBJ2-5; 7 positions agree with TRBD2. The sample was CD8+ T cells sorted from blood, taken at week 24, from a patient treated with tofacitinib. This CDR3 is CASSPEGTNQETQYF. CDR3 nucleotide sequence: TGCGCCAGCAGCCCAGAAGGGACTAACCAAGAGACCCAGTACTTC.